This note documents a single T cell receptor (beta chain) sequence. The antigen it recognizes is unknown. No per-base quality is available; no much larger clone lies one base away. This specimen belongs to a study of radiation and T cells in renal cell carcinoma (dated by TCRdb to about 2020). A note on the overall study: TCR beta sequencing covered approximately 51 samples in total, comprising around 26 tumors and around 27 peripheral blood samples. Across all 50 or so samples, 4,016,671 unique CDR3 nucleotide sequences, encoding approximately 2.5 million unique CDR3 amino acid sequences, were identified.

General findings and caveats noted by the study authors: Because the trial had a single-armed design, the trial could not examine how radiation dose or scheduling affected the TCR repertoire. Higher TCR clonality was observed in irradiated tumors than in controls, with an average of about 50% of the repertoire accounted for by the top 100 clonotypes, compared with approximately 43% in nephrectomy-only tumors. Irradiated tumors contained more dominant CDR3 motifs, and these motifs occupied a larger share of the repertoire than in control tumors. Because only small tumor regions of around 1 g were available, the study did not capture intratumoral heterogeneity.

The immunoSEQ kit was used, according to the manufacturer's recommendations, to generate TCR beta libraries from genomic DNA. To prepare the libraries, a first multiplex PCR with proprietary primers was run, followed by a second PCR that added unique barcodes, and a bead cleanup was done after each round. Each sample batch included a kit-provided positive control reaction and a negative control reaction. The final libraries were assessed on an Agilent 4200 TapeStation D1000 ScreenTape, pooled by volume, and quantified by qPCR. Sequencing ran on an Illumina NextSeq500 with a MidOutput 150-cycle cartridge, using 156 Read1 and 15 Index1 cycles with kit custom primers. The pooled library was loaded at approximately 1 pM, and about 20% PhiX control was spiked in. Turning to the authors' computational methods: Vendor-processed data were analyzed in R, and a clonotype was defined as all T cells sharing the same CDR3 nucleotide sequence. In the clone abundance analyses, frequencies were normalized to the 10,000 most abundant clones in each sample. Before analysis, public T cell clones were removed, and these numbered fewer than six per sample on average. Dominant motifs were analyzed with ImmunoMap using the PAM10 matrix, a gap penalty of 30, and a homology threshold of 0.3, and motifs with a cumulative frequency of at least 0.01 were considered dominant. TCRdb obtained this table from immuneACCESS and retained in-frame rearrangements with V and J assigned. These tables miss some clones; where compared with another copy, unresolved V genes account for less than half of the shortfall, and the remainder is unexplained. V and J calls and clone size are those listed in that table; D and trimming were worked out from the DNA. Counted in this sample were around 15,000 clones; around 50% of them appeared once. 10% to 15% of the sample is held by the ten biggest clonotypes.

The CDR3, cysteine through phenylalanine, is 14 amino acids long. This entry keeps only the CDR3 DNA: 42 bases, framed from base 1. The germline V gene encodes CDR1 LNHDA and CDR2 SQIVND (reference sequence). V is shortened by 3 bases, J by 3 bases, and the region joining them spans 12 bases. The time point label of this sample denotes: tumor resected at nephrectomy. The treatment or condition label, read with the paper, signifies: treatment-naive control, cytoreductive nephrectomy. The control tumors were taken from treatment-naive renal cell carcinoma patients who had cytoreductive nephrectomy with no earlier radiation. Renal cell carcinoma with clear cell pathology was present in all patients. The control tumors used for TCR sequencing were from a few females and roughly ten males, were resected between about 2011 and 2014, and had a median patient age of around 50 years (range about 35 to 90). The tumors were dissociated mechanically, digested with collagenase/hyaluronidase at 37 degrees C, processed in gentleMACS C tubes, and kept in liquid nitrogen. Genomic DNA for TCR sequencing was prepared using the QIAamp DNA Blood Mini Kit (Qiagen). The analyses included only samples that passed all quality control checks.

The chain links TRBV19 with TRBJ2-7; no D gene can be assigned with confidence. The clonotype comes from a man aged 50 or older with renal cell carcinoma. Sequencing was performed on tumor tissue, taken from a patient whose treatment was nephrectomy without radiotherapy. The CDR3 region has the sequence CASSMNGNYYEQYF. The sequence in DNA is TGTGCCAGTAGTATGAACGGCAACTACTACGAGCAGTACTTC.